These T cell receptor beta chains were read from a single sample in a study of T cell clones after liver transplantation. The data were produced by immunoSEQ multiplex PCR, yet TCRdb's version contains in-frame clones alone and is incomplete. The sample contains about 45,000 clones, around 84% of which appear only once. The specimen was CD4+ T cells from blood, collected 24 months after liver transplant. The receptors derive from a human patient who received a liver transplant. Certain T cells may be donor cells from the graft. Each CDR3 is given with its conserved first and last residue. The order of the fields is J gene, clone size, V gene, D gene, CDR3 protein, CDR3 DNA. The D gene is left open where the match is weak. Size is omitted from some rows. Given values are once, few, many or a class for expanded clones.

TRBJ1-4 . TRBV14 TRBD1 CASSPLTGGTNEKLFF TGTGCCAGCAGCCCCCTGACAGGGGGAACTAATGAAAAACTGTTTTTT
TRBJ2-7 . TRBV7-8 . CASSSRTASYEQYF TGTGCCAGCAGCTCCCGGACAGCCTCCTACGAGCAGTACTTC
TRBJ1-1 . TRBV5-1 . CASSRGGNTEAFF TGCGCCAGCAGCCGGGGGGGTAACACTGAAGCTTTCTTT
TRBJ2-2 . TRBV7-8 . CASSFSGPGANTGELFF TGTGCCAGCAGCTTTAGTGGCCCAGGAGCGAACACCGGGGAGCTGTTTTTT
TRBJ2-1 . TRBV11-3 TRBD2 CASSFDSGTPTNEQFF TGTGCCAGCAGCTTCGATAGCGGGACGCCGACAAATGAGCAGTTCTTC
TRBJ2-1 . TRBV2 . CASSERQPYNEQFF TGTGCCAGCAGTGAACGCCAACCCTACAATGAGCAGTTCTTC
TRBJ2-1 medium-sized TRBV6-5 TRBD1 CASSGPGTGNNEQFF TGTGCCAGCAGTGGTCCCGGGACAGGGAACAATGAGCAGTTCTTC
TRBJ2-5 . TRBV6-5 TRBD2 CASRAGGLETQYF TGTGCCAGCAGAGCGGGGGGGCTTGAGACCCAGTACTTC
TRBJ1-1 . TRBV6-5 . CASSYGGAAGRAFF TGTGCCAGCAGTTACGGGGGGGCGGCTGGTAGAGCTTTCTTT
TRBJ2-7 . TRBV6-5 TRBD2 CASRTAGLAAYEQYF TGTGCCAGCAGAACGGCTGGACTAGCGGCCTACGAGCAGTACTTC
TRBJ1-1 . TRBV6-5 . CASSYRGEGTEAFF TGTGCCAGCAGTTACCGGGGGGAAGGCACTGAAGCTTTCTTT
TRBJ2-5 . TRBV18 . CASSPPRERETQYF TGTGCCAGCTCCCCCCCCAGGGAACGAGAGACCCAGTACTTC
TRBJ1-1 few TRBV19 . CASSISGAASTEAFF TGTGCCAGTAGTATTTCCGGGGCCGCGTCCACTGAAGCTTTCTTT
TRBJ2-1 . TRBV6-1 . CASSDPRFERYNEQFF TGTGCCAGCAGTGATCCTCGTTTTGAACGCTACAATGAGCAGTTCTTC
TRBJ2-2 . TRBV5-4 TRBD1 CASSSDRASGELFF TGTGCCAGCAGCTCAGACAGGGCCTCCGGGGAGCTGTTTTTT
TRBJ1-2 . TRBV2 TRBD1 CASSDNRGGDGYTF TGTGCCAGCAGTGACAACAGGGGAGGGGATGGCTACACCTTC
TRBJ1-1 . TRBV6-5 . CASSYSGQGRTEAFF TGTGCCAGCAGTTACTCAGGGCAGGGGAGAACTGAAGCTTTCTTT
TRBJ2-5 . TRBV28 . CASRDTPMQTQYF TGTGCCAGCAGAGACACCCCAATGCAGACCCAGTACTTC
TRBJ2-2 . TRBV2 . CASSTRELFF TGTGCCAGCAGCACCCGGGAGCTGTTTTTT
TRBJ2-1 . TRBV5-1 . CASSSNVAARTYNEQFF TGCGCCAGCAGCTCCAATGTAGCGGCTAGGACCTACAATGAGCAGTTCTTC
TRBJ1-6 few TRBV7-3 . CASSLKGRVGNSPLHF TGTGCCAGCAGCTTAAAAGGCAGGGTGGGTAATTCACCCCTCCACTTT
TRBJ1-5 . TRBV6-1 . CASSEVVARAAQHF TGTGCCAGCAGTGAAGTTGTGGCCCGAGCGGCCCAGCATTTT
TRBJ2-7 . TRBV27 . CASSPRGRLTSYEQYF TGTGCCAGCAGTCCCCGGGGCAGGCTTACCTCCTACGAGCAGTACTTC
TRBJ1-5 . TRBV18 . CASSPQFGGHNQPQHF TGTGCCAGCTCACCGCAGTTTGGGGGACACAATCAGCCCCAGCATTTT
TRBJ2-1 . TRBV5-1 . CASSLGQRSNEQFF TGCGCCAGCAGCTTGGGACAGCGTAGCAATGAGCAGTTCTTC
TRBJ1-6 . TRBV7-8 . CASRFRWDGRNSPLHF TGTGCCAGCAGGTTCAGGTGGGACGGCCGTAATTCACCCCTCCACTTT
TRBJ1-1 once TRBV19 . CASSMDSIRAFF TGTGCCAGTAGTATGGACAGCATACGAGCTTTCTTT
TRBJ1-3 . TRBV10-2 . CASSEGVGGNTIYF TGCGCCAGCAGTGAGGGAGTCGGCGGAAACACCATATATTTT
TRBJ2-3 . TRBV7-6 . CASSSPGPTQYF TGTGCCAGCAGCTCCCCAGGGCCTACGCAGTATTTT
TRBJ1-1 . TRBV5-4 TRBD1 CASSRRQGDTEAFF TGTGCCAGCAGCCGTCGACAGGGGGACACTGAAGCTTTCTTT
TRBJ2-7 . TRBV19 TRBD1 CASSGTGGYSEQYF TGTGCCAGTAGTGGGACAGGGGGCTATAGCGAGCAGTACTTC
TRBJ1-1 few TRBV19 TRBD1 CASSPGTGYTEAFF TGTGCCAGTAGTCCCGGGACAGGGTACACTGAAGCTTTCTTT
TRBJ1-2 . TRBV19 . CASSMPRIPGYGYTF TGTGCCAGTAGTATGCCCCGGATCCCGGGCTATGGCTACACCTTC
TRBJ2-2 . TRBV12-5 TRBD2 CASGLASGGNTGELFF TGTGCTAGTGGTTTGGCTAGCGGGGGGAACACCGGGGAGCTGTTTTTT
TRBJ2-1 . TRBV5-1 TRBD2 CASSSTSGGALRNHNEQFF TGCGCCAGCAGCTCTACTAGCGGGGGGGCCCTCCGGAACCACAATGAGCAGTTCTTC
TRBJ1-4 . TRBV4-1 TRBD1 CASSQVYGTGNEKLFF TGCGCCAGCAGCCAAGTTTATGGGACAGGGAATGAAAAACTGTTTTTT
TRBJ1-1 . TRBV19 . CASSIDGGRLGTEAFF TGTGCCAGTAGTATAGATGGGGGACGATTGGGAACTGAAGCTTTCTTT
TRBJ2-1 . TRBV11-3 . CASSPGGRVRDEQFF TGTGCCAGCAGCCCTGGGGGCAGGGTGAGGGATGAGCAGTTCTTC
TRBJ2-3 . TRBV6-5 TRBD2 CASRTSGGTDTQYF TGTGCCAGCAGGACTAGCGGAGGAACAGATACGCAGTATTTT
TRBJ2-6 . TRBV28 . CASSPPPSGANVLTF TGTGCCAGCAGTCCACCCCCATCTGGGGCCAACGTCCTGACTTTC
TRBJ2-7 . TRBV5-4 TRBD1 CASSSDRVSSYEQYF TGTGCCAGCAGCTCGGACAGGGTCAGCTCCTACGAGCAGTACTTC
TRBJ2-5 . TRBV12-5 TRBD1 CASGSGLGQGKETQYF TGTGCTAGTGGTTCGGGTCTCGGACAGGGAAAAGAGACCCAGTACTTC